This is a list of T cell receptor beta chains from one sample in a study of cytomegalovirus exposure and HLA in healthy donors. Only in-frame clones appear in the TCRdb table, and some are missing; sequencing was by immunoSEQ multiplex PCR. Among about 98,000 clones, about 90% were seen once, and the ten largest hold around 6.3%. The sample was PBMCs. The receptors originated from a man aged 18 to 35 in good health and CMV-seropositive. The conserved cysteine and the conserved F or W are not part of the CDR3 here.

v_gene | CDR3aa
TRBV6-1 | ASINYEQY
TRBV27 | ASSQEAGGLYNEQF
TRBV6-5 | ASLPGQGHEQY
TRBV14 | ASSQTGTGREKLF
TRBV7-3 | ASSLRGGDTGELF
TRBV11-3 | ASSPTSGGGTQY
TRBV5-1 | ASSLDSNSYEQY
TRBV6-5 | ASRIAESSYEQY
TRBV27 | ASSSGQDLNEKLF
TRBV5-1 | ASSSSTGTGQEKLF
TRBV28 | ASSLGDRGLGQA
TRBV14 | ASSKSGGAWEQY
TRBV11-3 | ASRPAGTGELF
TRBV4-2 | ASSQDRYEQY
TRBV11-2 | ASSRTGNNSPLH
TRBV27 | ASSLRGASNSPLH
TRBV18 | ASSLAGWETQY
TRBV27 | ASSSTTGTGAISGNTIY
TRBV7-9 | ASSLVSGQETQY
TRBV14 | ASSRDTVSYNEQF
TRBV4-3 | ASSQDLDSVSTDTQY
TRBV7-2 | ASPRFDLALSSTDTQY
TRBV18 | ASSPFETGSVDTQY
TRBV19 | ASTIGTRSTDTQY
TRBV14 | ASSQDGPWRLAGDNEQF
TRBV5-5 | ASSFEIGYT
TRBV9 | ASSETGVETQY
TRBV19 | ASSIDTDSFYEQY
TRBV7-9 | ASTQNRVRSPEAF
TRBV28 | ASSLPQNTEAF
TRBV29-1 | SVEYWDREETQY
TRBV29-1 | SVEEGRNEQY
TRBV5-8 | ASSLDGAGGASDGYT
TRBV27 | ASSVRGSKDEAF
TRBV18 | ASSPNSATETQY
TRBV18 | ASSLLPGGAVGNEQF